This T cell receptor beta chain was sequenced during a study of identical twins. V was clipped by 5 bases and J by 2 bases, with 10 bases between them. Germline CDR1 SQVTM, CDR2 ANQGSEA. There are 13 residues in the CDR3. This clonotype appeared a few times. MiXCR, run by TCRdb on the 5' RACE reads, gives a single entry per CDR3 protein. Here the sample spans about 220,000 distinct CDR3 sequences, approximately 7.8% being singletons. This sample was also put to use in a study of yellow fever vaccine responses in identical twins.

The receptor comes from a woman younger than 30 in good health. The chain recombines TRBV29-1 with TRBJ2-1, with D perhaps matching TRBD2 (5 bases). Material for sequencing was CD8+ T cells sorted from blood. The CDR3 sequence is CSVPGVTYNEQFF. The CDR3 bases are TGCAGCGTTCCCGGGGTTACCTACAATGAGCAGTTCTTC.